This T cell receptor (beta chain) is drawn from a study of blood T cell repertoires in COVID-19. Whole-study context: Acute-phase and convalescent COVID-19 samples originated in the United States, Italy and Spain.

Under the authors' procedure: Amplification of reference gene primers provided the estimated nucleated cell counts. Data came from immunoSEQ multiplex PCR; TCRdb stores just in-frame clones and leaves some out. V and J calls plus clone size are reproduced from that table; the DNA served to infer D and trimming. The data show 360,000 or so clones, about four fifths seen once. CDR1 MNHEY and CDR2 SVGEGT come from the germline V gene. This CDR3 spans 13 amino acids. V was cut by 4 bases and J by 0 bases, with 6 bases left in between. This chain links TRBV6-2 or TRBV6-3 with TRBJ1-1; D is unresolved. The sample was PBMCs or T cells enriched from blood (not recorded which). The sequence derives from a woman between 45 and 60 years old who had recovered from COVID-19. CDR3 loop: CASSWSVNTEAFF. The CDR3 DNA reads as TGTGCCAGCAGTTGGTCAGTGAACACTGAAGCTTTCTTT.